This T cell receptor beta chain came from a study of blood T cell repertoires in COVID-19. Study as a whole: Sample material is recorded as cDNA or gDNA derived from T cells, B-cell-depleted T cells, or PBMCs.

V lost 10 bases, J lost 3 bases, and 3 bases stayed unmatched. The CDR3 has 13 amino acids. Per the germline V gene, CDR1 is SEHNR and CDR2 is FQNEAQ (reference sequence). In the source study's methods: By means of reference gene primer amplification, nucleated cell counts were estimated. Sequencing used immunoSEQ multiplex PCR; TCRdb keeps in-frame clones, though not all of them. The V and J calls and the clone size are those of that table, but D and trimming were determined from the DNA. The table includes approximately 160,000 clones, almost 85% detected once. The rearrangement uses TRBV7-9 and TRBJ2-1; TRBD2 agrees at 10 bases. The sequence was obtained from a man aged 35 to 55 who had recovered from COVID-19. The sequencing input was peripheral blood. The CDR3 reads CAIGLAVYNEQFF. The CDR3 DNA is TGTGCCATCGGACTAGCGGTCTACAATGAGCAGTTCTTC.